The entry below describes one T cell receptor (beta chain). Its specificity is not known. This CDR3 is 14 amino acids long. Germline assignment: CDR1 LNHDA and CDR2 SQIVND (reference sequence). V was clipped by 4 bases and J by 0 bases, with 9 bases between them. The data originate from a study of OX40 agonist ivuxolimab in advanced cancers. Whole-study context: Across the patients, intravenous ivuxolimab was delivered every 2 weeks at 0.01 to 10 mg/kg. Checkpoint inhibitors had been given previously to roughly 36% of patients. One hepatocellular carcinoma and a couple of cutaneous melanoma patients partially responded.

Clones were read by immunoSEQ multiplex PCR, and TCRdb kept only the in-frame ones, dropping some. The sample holds around 63,000 clones; over 75% are singletons and the top ten take 10% to 14%. Study-wide results and caveats: CD4+ and CD8+ blood T cells expanded clonally by week 6 at 0.1 to 3.0 mg/kg.

The clonotype originates from an adult with an advanced solid tumor such as melanoma, head and neck, liver or kidney cancer. This chain uses TRBV19 with TRBJ1-2, with D unresolved. This material consisted of CD4+ or CD8+ T cells sorted from blood, taken in a trial of the OX40 agonist ivuxolimab. CDR3 in amino acids: CASSTYYSNYGYTF. The CDR3 DNA reads TGTGCCAGTAGTACCTACTATTCTAACTATGGCTACACCTTC.